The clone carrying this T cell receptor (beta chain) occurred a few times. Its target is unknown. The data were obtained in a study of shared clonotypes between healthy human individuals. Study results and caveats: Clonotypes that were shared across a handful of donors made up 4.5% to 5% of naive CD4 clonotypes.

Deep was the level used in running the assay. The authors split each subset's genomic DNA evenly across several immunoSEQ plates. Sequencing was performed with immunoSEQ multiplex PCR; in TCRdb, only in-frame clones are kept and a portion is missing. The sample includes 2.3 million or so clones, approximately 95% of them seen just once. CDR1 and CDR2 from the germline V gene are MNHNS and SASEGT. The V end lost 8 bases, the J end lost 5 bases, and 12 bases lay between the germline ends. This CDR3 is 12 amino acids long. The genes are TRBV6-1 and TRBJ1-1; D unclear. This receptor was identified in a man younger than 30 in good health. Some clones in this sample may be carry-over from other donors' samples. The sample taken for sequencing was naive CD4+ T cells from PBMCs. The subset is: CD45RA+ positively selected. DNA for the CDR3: TGTGCCAGCGGGCTTAGAGGGACTGAAGCTTTCTTT. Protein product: CASGLRGTEAFF.